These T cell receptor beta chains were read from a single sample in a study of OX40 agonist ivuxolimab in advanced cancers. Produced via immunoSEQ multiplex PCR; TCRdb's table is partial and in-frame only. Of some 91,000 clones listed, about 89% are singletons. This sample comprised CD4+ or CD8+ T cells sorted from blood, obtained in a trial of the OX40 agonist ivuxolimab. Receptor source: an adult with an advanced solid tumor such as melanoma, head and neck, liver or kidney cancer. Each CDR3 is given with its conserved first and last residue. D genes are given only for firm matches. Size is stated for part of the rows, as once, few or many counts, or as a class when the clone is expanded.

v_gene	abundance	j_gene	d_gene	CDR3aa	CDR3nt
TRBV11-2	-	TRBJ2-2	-	CASSSRVIGELFF	TGTGCCAGCAGCTCCCGGGTAATCGGGGAGCTGTTTTTT
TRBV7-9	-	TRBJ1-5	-	CASSFLQGQPQHF	TGTGCCAGCAGCTTTCTCCAGGGTCAGCCCCAGCATTTT
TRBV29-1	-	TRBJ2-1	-	CSVNTGYGEQFF	TGCAGCGTTAATACAGGGTATGGTGAGCAGTTCTTC
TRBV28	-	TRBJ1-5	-	CASSLGLRGQPQHF	TGTGCCAGCAGTTTAGGCCTCCGAGGTCAGCCCCAGCATTTT
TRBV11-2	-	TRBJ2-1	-	CASSLGGIPDEQFF	TGTGCCAGCAGCTTAGGCGGGATACCCGATGAGCAGTTCTTC
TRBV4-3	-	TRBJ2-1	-	CASSRARGNWNEQFF	TGCGCCAGCAGCCGCGCTAGAGGGAATTGGAATGAGCAGTTCTTC
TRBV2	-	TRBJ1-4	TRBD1	CASSEVRGRGEKLFF	TGTGCCAGCAGTGAAGTGAGGGGGCGCGGGGAAAAACTGTTTTTT
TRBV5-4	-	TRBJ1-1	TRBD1	CASSRQGVNTEAFF	TGTGCCAGCAGCCGACAGGGGGTGAACACTGAAGCTTTCTTT
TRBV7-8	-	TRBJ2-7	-	CASSRRGTNEQYF	TGTGCCAGCAGCAGAAGGGGTACGAACGAGCAGTACTTC
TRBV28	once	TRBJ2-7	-	CASSLIPGQDTTYEQYF	TGTGCCAGCAGTTTAATTCCGGGGCAGGATACGACCTACGAGCAGTACTTC
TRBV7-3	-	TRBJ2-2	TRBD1	CASSQTGGNGELFF	TGTGCCAGCAGCCAGACAGGGGGTAACGGGGAGCTGTTTTTT
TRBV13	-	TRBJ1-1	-	CASSPRRQRNTEAFF	TGTGCCAGCAGCCCTCGTCGACAGCGGAACACTGAAGCTTTCTTT
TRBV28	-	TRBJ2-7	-	CASSLSPTGQYF	TGTGCCAGCAGTTTATCGCCGACAGGTCAGTACTTC
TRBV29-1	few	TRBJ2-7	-	CSVDGGGPYEQYF	TGCAGCGTTGATGGTGGGGGCCCCTACGAGCAGTACTTC
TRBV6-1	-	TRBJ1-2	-	CASSDQGTNYGYTF	TGTGCCAGCAGTGACCAGGGTACAAACTATGGCTACACCTTC
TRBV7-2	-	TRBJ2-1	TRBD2	CASSLRLAGGHEQFF	TGTGCCAGCAGCCTTCGACTAGCGGGAGGCCATGAGCAGTTCTTC
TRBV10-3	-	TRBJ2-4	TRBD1	CAMGQGDIQYF	TGTGCCATGGGACAGGGGGACATTCAGTACTTC
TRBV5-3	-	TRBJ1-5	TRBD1	CARSVTGAAGNQPQHF	TGTGCCAGAAGCGTGACAGGGGCCGCAGGCAATCAGCCCCAGCATTTT
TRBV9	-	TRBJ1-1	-	CASSVGMNTEAFF	TGTGCCAGCAGCGTAGGGATGAACACTGAAGCTTTCTTT
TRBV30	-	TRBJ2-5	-	CAWKGNQETQYF	TGTGCCTGGAAAGGGAACCAAGAGACCCAGTACTTC
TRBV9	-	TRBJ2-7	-	CASSVEANEQYF	TGTGCCAGCAGCGTAGAAGCCAACGAGCAGTACTTC
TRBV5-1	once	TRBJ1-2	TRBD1	CASSSTGGDYGYTF	TGCGCCAGCAGCTCAACAGGGGGCGACTATGGCTACACCTTC
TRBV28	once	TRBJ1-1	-	CASSRRGVTEAFF	TGTGCCAGCAGTCGGAGGGGGGTCACTGAAGCTTTCTTT
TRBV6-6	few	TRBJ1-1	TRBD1	CASSVQQGASAEAFF	TGTGCCAGCAGTGTACAACAGGGGGCTAGCGCTGAAGCTTTCTTT